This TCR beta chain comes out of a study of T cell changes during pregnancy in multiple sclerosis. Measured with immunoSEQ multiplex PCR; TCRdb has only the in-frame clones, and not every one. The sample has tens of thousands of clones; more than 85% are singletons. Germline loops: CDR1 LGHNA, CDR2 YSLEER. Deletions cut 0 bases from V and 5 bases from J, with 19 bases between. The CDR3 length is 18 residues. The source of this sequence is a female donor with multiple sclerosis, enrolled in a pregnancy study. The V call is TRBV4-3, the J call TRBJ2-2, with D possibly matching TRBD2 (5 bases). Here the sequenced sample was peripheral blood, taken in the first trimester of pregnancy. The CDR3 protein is CASSQDLGAGVRTGELFF. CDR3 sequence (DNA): TGCGCCAGCAGCCAAGATCTAGGTGCGGGCGTCAGAACCGGGGAGCTGTTTTTT.